This T cell receptor (beta chain) was found in a study of T cell responses to AZD1222 COVID-19 vaccine. This CDR3 region has 12 residues. The germline CDR1 and CDR2 sequences are GTSNPN and SVGIG (reference sequence). Only in-frame clones appear in the TCRdb table, and some are missing; sequencing was by immunoSEQ multiplex PCR. The sample holds fewer than 90,000 clones, 89% seen once. The chain couples TRBV30 to TRBJ1-1; no definite D call. The specimen comprised peripheral blood, sampled 28 days after the second AZD1222 dose. This receptor was identified in an adult who received the AZD1222 COVID-19 vaccine. In DNA form, the CDR3 reads TGTGCGTCCCAGGTCCTTAACACTGAAGCTTTCTTT. As protein: CASQVLNTEAFF.